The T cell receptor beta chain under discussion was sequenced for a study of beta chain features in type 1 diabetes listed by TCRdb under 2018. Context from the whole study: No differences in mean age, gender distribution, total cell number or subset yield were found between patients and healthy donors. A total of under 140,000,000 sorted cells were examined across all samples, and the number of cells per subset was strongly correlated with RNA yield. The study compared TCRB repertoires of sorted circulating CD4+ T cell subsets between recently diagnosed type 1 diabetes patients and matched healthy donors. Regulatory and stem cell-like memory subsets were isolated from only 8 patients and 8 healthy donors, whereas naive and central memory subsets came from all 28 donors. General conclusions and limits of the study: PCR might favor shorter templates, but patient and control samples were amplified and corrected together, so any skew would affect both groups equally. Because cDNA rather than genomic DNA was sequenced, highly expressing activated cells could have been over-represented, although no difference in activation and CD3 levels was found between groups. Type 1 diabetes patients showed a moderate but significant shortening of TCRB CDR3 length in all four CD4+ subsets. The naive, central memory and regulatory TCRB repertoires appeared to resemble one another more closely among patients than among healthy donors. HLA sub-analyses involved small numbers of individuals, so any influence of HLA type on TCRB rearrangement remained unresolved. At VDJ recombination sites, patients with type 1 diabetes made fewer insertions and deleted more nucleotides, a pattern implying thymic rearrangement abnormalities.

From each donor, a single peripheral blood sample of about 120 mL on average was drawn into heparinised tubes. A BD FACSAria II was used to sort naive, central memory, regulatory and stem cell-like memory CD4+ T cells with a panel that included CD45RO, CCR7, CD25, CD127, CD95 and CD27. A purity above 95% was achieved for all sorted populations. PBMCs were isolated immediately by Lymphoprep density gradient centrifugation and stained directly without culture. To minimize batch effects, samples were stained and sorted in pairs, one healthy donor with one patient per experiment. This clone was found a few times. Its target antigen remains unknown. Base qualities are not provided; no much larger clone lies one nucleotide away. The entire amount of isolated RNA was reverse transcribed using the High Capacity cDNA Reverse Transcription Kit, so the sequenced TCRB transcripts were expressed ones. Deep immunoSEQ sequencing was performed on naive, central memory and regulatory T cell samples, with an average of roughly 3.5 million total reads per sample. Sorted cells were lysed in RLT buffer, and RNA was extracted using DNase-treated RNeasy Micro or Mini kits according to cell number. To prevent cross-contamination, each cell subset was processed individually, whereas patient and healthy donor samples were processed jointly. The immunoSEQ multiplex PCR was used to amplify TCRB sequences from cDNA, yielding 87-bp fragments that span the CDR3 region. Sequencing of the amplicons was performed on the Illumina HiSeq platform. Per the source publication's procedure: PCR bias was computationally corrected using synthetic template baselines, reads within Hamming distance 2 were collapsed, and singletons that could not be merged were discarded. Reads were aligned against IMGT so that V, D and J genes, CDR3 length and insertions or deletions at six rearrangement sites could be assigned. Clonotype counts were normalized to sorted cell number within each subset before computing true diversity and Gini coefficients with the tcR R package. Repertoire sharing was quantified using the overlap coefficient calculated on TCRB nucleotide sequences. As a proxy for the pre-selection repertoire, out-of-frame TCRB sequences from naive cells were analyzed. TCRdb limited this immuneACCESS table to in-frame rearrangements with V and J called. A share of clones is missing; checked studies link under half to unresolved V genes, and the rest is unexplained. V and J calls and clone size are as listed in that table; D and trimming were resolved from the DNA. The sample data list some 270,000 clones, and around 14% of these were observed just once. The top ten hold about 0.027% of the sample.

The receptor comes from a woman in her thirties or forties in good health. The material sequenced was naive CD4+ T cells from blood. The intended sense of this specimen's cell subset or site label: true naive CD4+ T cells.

The nucleotide sequence is TGTGCTAGTGGTGCCGACAGGGGTGGTTTTTACGAGCAGTACTTC. This encodes CASGADRGGFYEQYF. Recombination linked TRBV12-5 to TRBJ2-7, and 8 junctional nucleotides match TRBD1. As encoded in the germline V gene, CDR1 is LGHNT while CDR2 is FRNRAP. Trimming accounts for 5 bases at V and 4 bases at J, while the number of junction bases matched to no gene is 10. Spanning cysteine to phenylalanine, the CDR3 consists of 15 amino acids. The only DNA kept is the CDR3, 45 bases in frame from the first base.